This T cell receptor (beta chain) was identified in a study of cytomegalovirus exposure and HLA in healthy donors. Study-level results: Cytomegalovirus status was reportedly diagnosed by the classifier with high specificity and sensitivity. In vitro checks showed that a few CMV-associated chains really do target CMV antigens. According to a later analysis, TCR clusters from the first cohort tended to co-occur in the roughly 120 validation repertoires. Most TCR sequences proved rare, with some public TCRs found in many donors.

TCRdb keeps only in-frame clones here, not all; method: immunoSEQ multiplex PCR. There are around 400,000 clones in the sample; 75% to 90% occur only once, and 0.8% to 0.85% lies in the top ten. A note on this clone: Antigen unknown.

The sequence was obtained from a woman aged 18-30 years in good health and CMV-seronegative. The sequenced material came from PBMCs.

For the CDR3, the DNA is TGTGCCAGCAGTTTATTGGTGGGAGCAACGATGAACACTGAAGCTTTCTTT. Protein sequence: CASSLLVGATMNTEAFF. This chain joins TRBV28 and TRBJ1-1; no definite D call. Looked up from germline, CDR1 is MDHEN and CDR2 is SYDVKM. V was clipped by 1 base and J by 0 bases, with 15 bases between them. The CDR3 covers 17 residues. Together with reference TRBV28 and TRBJ1-1, the CDR3 gives the full variable domain: DVKVTQSSRYLVKRTGEKVFLECVQDMDHENMFWYRQDPGLGLRLIYFSYDVKMKEKGDIPEGYSVSREKKERFSLILESASTNQTSMYLCASSLLVGATMNTEAFFGQGTRLTVV.